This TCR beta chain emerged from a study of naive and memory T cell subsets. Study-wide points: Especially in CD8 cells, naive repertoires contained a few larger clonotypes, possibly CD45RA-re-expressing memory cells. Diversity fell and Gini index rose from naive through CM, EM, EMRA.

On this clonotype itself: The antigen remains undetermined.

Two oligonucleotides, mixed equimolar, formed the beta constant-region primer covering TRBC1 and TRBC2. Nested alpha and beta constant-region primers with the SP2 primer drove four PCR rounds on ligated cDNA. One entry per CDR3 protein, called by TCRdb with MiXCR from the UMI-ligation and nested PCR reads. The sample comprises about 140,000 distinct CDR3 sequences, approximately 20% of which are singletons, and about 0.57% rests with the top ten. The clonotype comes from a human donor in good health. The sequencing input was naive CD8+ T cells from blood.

CDR3 sequence: CASSTPGQTYEQYF. The CDR3 bases are TGTGCCAGCAGTACTCCGGGACAAACCTACGAGCAGTACTTC. The V gene is TRBV28, the J gene TRBJ2-7; D possibly corresponds to TRBD1 (6 bases). The germline V gene has CDR1 MDHEN and CDR2 SYDVKM. V lost 5 bases and J lost 2, with 13 bases in between. The CDR3 covers 14 residues.